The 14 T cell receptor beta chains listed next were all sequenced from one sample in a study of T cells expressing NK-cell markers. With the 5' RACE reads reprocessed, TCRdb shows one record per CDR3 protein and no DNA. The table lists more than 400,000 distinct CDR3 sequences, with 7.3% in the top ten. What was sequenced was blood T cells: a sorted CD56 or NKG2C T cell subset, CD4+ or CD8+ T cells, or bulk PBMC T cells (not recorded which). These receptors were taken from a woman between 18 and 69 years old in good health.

The CDR3 loop reads CASSLGGRDPEQFF. The V call is TRBV11-2, the J call TRBJ2-1; TCRdb names TRBD1, which stays unverified in the absence of DNA. This CDR3 region has 14 residues. Germline values: CDR1 SGHAT, CDR2 FQNNGV.

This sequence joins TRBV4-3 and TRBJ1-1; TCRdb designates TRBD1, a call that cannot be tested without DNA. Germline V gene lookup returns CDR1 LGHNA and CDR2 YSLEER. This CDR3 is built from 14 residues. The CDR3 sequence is CASSQGFDRGEAFF.

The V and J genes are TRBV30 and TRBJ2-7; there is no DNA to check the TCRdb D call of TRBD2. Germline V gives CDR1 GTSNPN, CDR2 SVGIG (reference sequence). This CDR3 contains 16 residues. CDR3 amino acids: CAWTPLGPSGTYEQYF. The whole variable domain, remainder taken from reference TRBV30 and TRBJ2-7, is SQTIHQWPATLVQPVGSPLSLECTVEGTSNPNLYWYRQAAGRGLQLLFYSVGIGQISSEVPQNLSASRPQDRQFILSSKKLLLSDSGFYLCAWTPLGPSGTYEQYFGPGTRLTVT.

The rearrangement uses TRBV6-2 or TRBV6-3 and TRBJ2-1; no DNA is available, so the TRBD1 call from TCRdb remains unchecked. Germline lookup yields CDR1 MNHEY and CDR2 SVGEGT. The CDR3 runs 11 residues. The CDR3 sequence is CASSSRTGAFF.

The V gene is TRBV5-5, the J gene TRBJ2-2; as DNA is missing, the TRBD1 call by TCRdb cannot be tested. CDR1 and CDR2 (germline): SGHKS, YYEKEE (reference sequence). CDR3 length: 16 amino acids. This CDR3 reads CASSQQGKVGTGELFF.

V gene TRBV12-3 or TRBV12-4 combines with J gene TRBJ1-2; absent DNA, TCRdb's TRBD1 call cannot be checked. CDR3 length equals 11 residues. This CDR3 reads CASGMDRGNTF.

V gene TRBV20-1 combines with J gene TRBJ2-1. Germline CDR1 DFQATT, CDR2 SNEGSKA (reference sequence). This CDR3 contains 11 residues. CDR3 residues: CSGALNNEQFF.

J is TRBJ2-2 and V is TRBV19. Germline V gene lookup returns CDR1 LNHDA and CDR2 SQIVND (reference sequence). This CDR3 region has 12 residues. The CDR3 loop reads CASNRAGGELFF.

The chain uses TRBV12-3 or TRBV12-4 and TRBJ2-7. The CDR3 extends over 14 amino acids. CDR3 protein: CASSLGGSPYEQYF.

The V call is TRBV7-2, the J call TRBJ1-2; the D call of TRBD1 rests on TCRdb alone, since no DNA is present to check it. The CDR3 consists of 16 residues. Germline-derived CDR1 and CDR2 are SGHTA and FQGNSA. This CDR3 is CASSFSPVQGADGYTF. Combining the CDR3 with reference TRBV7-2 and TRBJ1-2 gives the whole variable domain GAGVSQSPSNKVTEKGKDVELRCDPISGHTALYWYRQSLGQGLEFLIYFQGNSAPDKSGLPSDRFSAERTGGSVSTLTIQRTQQEDSAVYLCASSFSPVQGADGYTFGSGTRLTVV.

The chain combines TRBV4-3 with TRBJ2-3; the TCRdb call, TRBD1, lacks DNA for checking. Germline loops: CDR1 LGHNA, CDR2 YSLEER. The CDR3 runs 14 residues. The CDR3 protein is CASSHTGRTDTQYF.

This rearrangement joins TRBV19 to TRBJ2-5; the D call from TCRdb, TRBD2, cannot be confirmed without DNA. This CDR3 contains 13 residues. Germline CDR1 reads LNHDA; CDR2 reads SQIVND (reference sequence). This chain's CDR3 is CATQTGEGETQYF.

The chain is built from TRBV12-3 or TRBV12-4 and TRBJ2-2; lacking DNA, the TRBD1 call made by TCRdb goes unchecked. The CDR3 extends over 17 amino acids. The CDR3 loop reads CATAGQGARGDTGELFF.

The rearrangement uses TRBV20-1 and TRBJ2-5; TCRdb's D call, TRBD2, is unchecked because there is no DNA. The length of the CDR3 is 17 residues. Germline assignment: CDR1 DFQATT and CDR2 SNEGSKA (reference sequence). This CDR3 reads CSAPGTSGRWFQETQYF.